Below, 15 T cell receptor beta chains from the same sample are listed, as sequenced in a study of CD8+ T cells in alopecia areata. Once RNA had been extracted, it was reverse transcribed into cDNA to act as the sequencing template. Only in-frame clones appear in the TCRdb table, and some are missing; sequencing was by immunoSEQ multiplex PCR. The profile covers 65,000 to 100,000 clones, with about 53% appearing a single time and under 6.5% taken by the ten largest. The sequenced material came from NKG2D-high CD8+ T cells sorted from blood. These receptors originate from a human donor with alopecia areata.

The chain recombines TRBV27 with TRBJ2-1; D is ambiguous. CDR3 length: 15 amino acids. The V gene's germline CDR1 is MNHEY and CDR2 SMNVEV (reference sequence). V was clipped by 6 bases and J by 0 bases, with 12 bases between them. CDR3 region: CASRVDWSSYNEQFF. The DNA for the CDR3 is TGTGCCAGCAGGGTTGACTGGAGCTCCTACAATGAGCAGTTCTTC.

The chain carries TRBV28 and TRBJ2-3; D is ambiguous. The CDR3 consists of 12 residues. The ends were cut back, 4 bases at V and 1 base at J, with 3 bases in the middle. Germline-derived CDR1 and CDR2 are MDHEN and SYDVKM. CDR3 sequence: CASSSRTDTQYF. DNA for the CDR3: TGTGCCAGCAGTTCCCGCACAGATACGCAGTATTTT.

CDR3 in DNA: TGCAGCGTCCCGGGACAGGGGCGTAACTATGGCTACACCTTC. Residues: CSVPGQGRNYGYTF. The chain is built from TRBV29-1 and TRBJ1-2; 10 bases are shared with TRBD1. The CDR3 is made up of 14 amino acids. V trimming: 6 bases; J trimming: 1 base; junction bases outside the gene matches: 5. Germline lookup yields CDR1 SQVTM and CDR2 ANQGSEA.

The chain has TRBV20-1 and TRBJ1-2, with unresolved D. Germline V gene lookup returns CDR1 DFQATT and CDR2 SNEGSKA (reference sequence). The CDR3 is 9 residues long. The CDR3 bases are TGCAGCCCCGGCTATGGCTACACCTTC. Its protein product is CSPGYGYTF.

The chain employs TRBV9 and TRBJ1-1; the D is unclear. Trimming took off 2 bases at V and 1 base at J, with 6 bases between the two ends. This CDR3 is built from 13 residues. Germline CDR1 and CDR2: SGDLS and YYNGEE. CDR3 in amino acids: CASSVTENTEAFF. The CDR3 DNA follows: TGTGCCAGCAGCGTTACGGAGAACACTGAAGCTTTCTTT.

This clone has just a few counts. CDR3 nucleotide sequence: TGTGCCAGCTCCCCCCCCGGGGGCTACGAGCAGTACTTC. Translation: CASSPPGGYEQYF. This chain uses TRBV18 with TRBJ2-7; perhaps TRBD2 as D (6 bases). The CDR3 has 13 residues. V lost 6 bases to trimming and J lost 3 bases, with 12 bases between them. The germline V gene encodes CDR1 KGHSH and CDR2 LQKENI.

In this sample, this clone turned up a few times. The chain is built from TRBV9 and TRBJ2-2; weak D call: TRBD2 (6 bases). This CDR3 has 13 amino acids. Trimming removed 7 bases from V and 2 bases from J, with 9 bases in between. Germline lookup yields CDR1 SGDLS and CDR2 YYNGEE. This CDR3 reads CASGSGNTGELFF. The CDR3 bases are TGTGCCAGCGGTAGCGGAAACACCGGGGAGCTGTTTTTT.

This rearrangement joins TRBV11-1 to TRBJ2-7; D ambiguous. V was shortened by 5 bases and J by 7 bases, with 9 bases between the two germline ends. Germline V lookup: CDR1 SGHAT, CDR2 FQDESV (reference sequence). The CDR3 covers 11 residues. As DNA, the CDR3 is TGTGCCAGCAGCGACGGCTGGGAGCAGTACTTC. Amino acids: CASSDGWEQYF.

The CDR3 DNA reads TGCAGTGCTTCCGACGATTACGAGCAGTACTTC. Encoded protein: CSASDDYEQYF. J is TRBJ2-7 and V is TRBV20-1, with D unresolved. The CDR3 totals 11 residues. The V gene lost 5 bases and the J gene lost 4 bases, with 9 bases spanning the gap. CDR1 is DFQATT, CDR2 SNEGSKA, per germline (reference sequence).

The genes are TRBV30 and TRBJ2-3; tentative D call: TRBD2 (5 bases). The germline V gene has CDR1 GTSNPN and CDR2 SVGIG (reference sequence). V shed 3 bases and J shed 1 base, with 11 bases lying between them. The CDR3 loop spans 14 amino acids. CDR3 protein: CAWREDPGTDTQYF. For the CDR3, the DNA is TGTGCCTGGAGGGAGGACCCGGGCACAGATACGCAGTATTTT.

This clone appeared a few times. The CDR3 sequence: CAWSGSGDWNTQYF. The CDR3 nucleotides read TGTGCCTGGAGTGGTTCAGGGGACTGGAATACGCAGTATTTT. J is TRBJ2-3 and V is TRBV30; D is possibly TRBD1 or TRBD2 (6 bases each). Germline V CDR1 and CDR2: GTSNPN, SVGIG (reference sequence). This CDR3 region has 14 residues. Between the trimmed V and J ends, which lost 1 base and 7 bases, there was a span of 15 bases.

Concerning this clone itself: The sample carries other DNA sequences with the same CDR3. The chain is built from TRBV29-1 and TRBJ2-7; D possibly corresponds to TRBD1 (6 bases). This CDR3 has 12 amino acids. Per germline, CDR1 SQVTM and CDR2 ANQGSEA. Trimming shortened V by 3 bases and J by 2 bases, and 8 bases separated the two germline ends. The CDR3 nucleotides read TGCAGCGTTGAGGACAGACCCTACGAGCAGTACTTC. This encodes CSVEDRPYEQYF.

This chain links TRBV7-9 with TRBJ2-3; D is unclear. Per germline, CDR1 SEHNR and CDR2 FQNEAQ (reference sequence). Trimming cost V 5 bases and J 2 bases, with 14 bases left between them. The CDR3 runs to 15 residues. Here the CDR3 DNA reads TGTGCCAGCAGCCCCGGCTCCAGCTTCACAGATACGCAGTATTTT. The encoded protein is CASSPGSSFTDTQYF.

This clone was counted a single time. CDR3 residues: CASSQFSAGQPQHF. DNA for the CDR3: TGCGCCAGCAGTCAATTCTCCGCGGGTCAGCCCCAGCATTTT. The V gene is TRBV23-1, the J gene TRBJ1-5; D gene uncertain. TRBV23-1 counts as an open reading frame of uncertain function. The V gene lost 1 base and the J gene lost 6 bases, with 10 bases spanning the gap. CDR3 length: 14 residues.

CDR3 DNA: TGTGCCAGCAGCGTAGCGGGTTTATACAATGAGCAGTTCTTC. Translated: CASSVAGLYNEQFF. The rearrangement links TRBV6-6 to TRBJ2-1; 7 bases are a match to TRBD2. The CDR3 consists of 14 residues. The junction had 6 bases not matched to a gene; V was cut back by 6 bases and J by 4 bases. CDR1 and CDR2 from the germline V gene are MNHNY and SVGAGI (reference sequence).